What follows are 29 T cell receptor beta chains derived from one specimen sequenced in a study of T cell responses to AZD1222 COVID-19 vaccine. Data came from immunoSEQ multiplex PCR; TCRdb stores just in-frame clones and leaves some out. The sample comprises about 140,000 clones, 88% of which are singletons, and 3% to 4% rests with the top ten. This sample comprised peripheral blood, obtained 28 days after the second AZD1222 dose. Receptors were obtained from an adult who received the AZD1222 COVID-19 vaccine.

CDR3 in amino acids: CASSVTTGYNEQFF. The CDR3 DNA reads TGTGCCAGCAGCGTAACGACAGGGTACAATGAGCAGTTCTTC. The chain carries TRBV7-9 and TRBJ2-1; 7 nucleotides line up with TRBD1. The CDR3 consists of 14 residues. J gave up 4 bases and V 5 bases, and 5 bases lay outside the gene matches. Germline V CDR1 and CDR2: SEHNR, FQNEAQ (reference sequence).

This chain connects TRBV20-1 to TRBJ2-7; 7 bases are a match to TRBD1. Germline V gene lookup returns CDR1 DFQATT and CDR2 SNEGSKA (reference sequence). The V and J ends lost 7 bases and 2 bases, in that order; junction bases with no gene match: 2. CDR3 size: 11 residues. CDR3 residues: CSVRGPYEQYF. CDR3 bases: TGCAGTGTTAGGGGGCCCTACGAGCAGTACTTC.

This clone appeared a few times. V usage is TRBV7-9 and J usage is TRBJ1-2; 9 positions match TRBD1. V lost 4 bases, J lost 4 bases, and 4 bases stayed unmatched. The CDR3 length is 14 residues. The germline CDR1 and CDR2 sequences are SEHNR and FQNEAQ (reference sequence). CDR3 residues: CASSSGQGIYGYTF. The CDR3 DNA reads TGTGCCAGCAGCTCCGGACAGGGGATCTATGGCTACACCTTC.

The chain combines TRBV15 with TRBJ2-2; 8 nucleotides match TRBD2. Germline assignment: CDR1 LNHNV and CDR2 YYDKDF (reference sequence). The J segment lost 0 bases and the V segment lost 8 bases, leaving 8 bases of the junction unmatched. The CDR3 has 16 amino acids. The CDR3, as DNA: TGTGCCACCGGGAGTAGCGGGACCGCGAACACCGGGGAGCTGTTTTTT. Protein: CATGSSGTANTGELFF.

This chain links TRBV3-1 (or the pseudogene TRBV3-2) with TRBJ2-7, with TRBD1 matching 10 bases. The germline V gene encodes CDR1 LGHDT and CDR2 YNNKEL (reference sequence). The CDR3 runs to 13 residues. The junction had 2 bases not matched to a gene; V was cut back by 1 base and J by 8 bases. In DNA, the CDR3 is TGTGCCAGCAGCCAAGGGGACAGGGGAAAGCAGTACTTC. Residues: CASSQGDRGKQYF.

This clone appeared a single time. This rearrangement joins TRBV5-1 to TRBJ1-1, with D tentatively TRBD1 (5 bases). The CDR3 contains 14 residues. Germline assignment: CDR1 SGHRS and CDR2 YFSETQ. V was pared by 7 bases and J by 4 bases, with 17 bases between. The DNA of the CDR3 is TGCGCCAGCGCCCTTGAGGGGTATGGCACTGAAGCTTTCTTT. It codes for CASALEGYGTEAFF. The variable domain in full, with the rest retrieved from reference TRBV5-1 and TRBJ1-1, is KAGVTQTPRYLIKTRGQQVTLSCSPISGHRSVSWYQQTPGQGLQFLFEYFSETQRNKGNFPGRFSGRQFSNSRSEMNVSTLELGDSALYLCASALEGYGTEAFFGQGTRLTVV.

This clone is a singleton in its sample. The chain joins TRBV19 to TRBJ1-1, with D tentatively TRBD1 (5 bases). Germline-derived CDR1 and CDR2 are LNHDA and SQIVND (reference sequence). V was pared by 7 bases and J by 3 bases, with 15 bases between. CDR3 length equals 14 residues. The CDR3, as DNA: TGTGCCAGTACTAAGGAAATGGGGGACACTGAAGCTTTCTTT. It translates to CASTKEMGDTEAFF. Supplemented by reference TRBV19 and TRBJ1-1, the full variable domain reads DGGITQSPKYLFRKEGQNVTLSCEQNLNHDAMYWYRQDPGQGLRLIYYSQIVNDFQKGDIAEGYSVSREKKESFPLTVTSAQKNPTAFYLCASTKEMGDTEAFFGQGTRLTVV.

J is TRBJ2-2 and V is TRBV11-2, with D tentatively TRBD1 (6 bases). Per germline, CDR1 SGHAT and CDR2 FQNNGV. Deletions cut 2 bases from V and 0 bases from J, with 10 bases between. The CDR3 is 16 amino acids. The CDR3 region is CASSLQTGSNTGELFF. In DNA, the CDR3 is TGTGCCAGCAGCTTACAGACAGGATCGAACACCGGGGAGCTGTTTTTT.

This chain uses TRBV3-1 (or the pseudogene TRBV3-2) with TRBJ2-3; D is perhaps TRBD2 (6 bases). This CDR3 is built from 19 residues. The germline CDR1 and CDR2 sequences are LGHDT and YNNKEL (reference sequence). Trimming left V 5 bases short and J 1 base short, with 25 bases between. This CDR3 reads CASSTSNPPSGLRTDTQYF. Here the CDR3 DNA reads TGTGCCAGCAGCACAAGCAACCCTCCCTCGGGACTTCGCACAGATACGCAGTATTTT.

The chain couples TRBV3-1 (or the pseudogene TRBV3-2) to TRBJ2-3; D may match TRBD1 or TRBD2 (5 bases each). Trimming pared 1 base from V and 4 bases from J, leaving 12 bases between. CDR1 is LGHDT, CDR2 YNNKEL, per germline (reference sequence). The CDR3 spans 15 residues. CDR3 in amino acids: CASSQGPGRSDTQYF. The DNA of the CDR3 is TGTGCCAGCAGCCAAGGACCGGGACGATCAGATACGCAGTATTTT.

The chain links TRBV6-5 to TRBJ1-6, with D maybe TRBD1 (6 bases). Germline V gives CDR1 MNHEY, CDR2 SVGAGI. The length of the CDR3 is 14 residues. Deletions cut 6 bases from V and 7 bases from J, with 13 bases between. This chain's CDR3 is CASSQDRANSPLHF. DNA of the CDR3: TGTGCCAGCAGCCAGGACAGAGCAAATTCACCCCTCCACTTT.

The genes are TRBV12-3 or TRBV12-4 and TRBJ1-5; D is unresolved. Trimming stripped 6 bases from V and 7 bases from J, with 13 bases between. CDR3 size: 13 residues. The CDR3 sequence: CASRPDGLQPQHF. CDR3 DNA: TGTGCCAGCAGGCCTGACGGCCTCCAGCCCCAGCATTTT.

The chain recombines TRBV28 with TRBJ2-7, with 7 bases aligning to TRBD2. The V and J ends lost 3 bases and 4 bases, in that order; junction bases with no gene match: 15. The germline CDR1 and CDR2 sequences are MDHEN and SYDVKM. The CDR3 covers 17 residues. The CDR3 DNA reads as TGTGCCAGCAGTTTGAATTTTGACGAGCGGGACCAATACGAGCAGTACTTC. It codes for CASSLNFDERDQYEQYF.

The V call is TRBV7-8, the J call TRBJ2-1; 10 bases fit TRBD1. CDR3 length: 16 amino acids. Germline V gives CDR1 SGHVS, CDR2 FQNEAQ. The V gene end was trimmed by 3 bases and the J gene end by 6 bases; junction bases not matched to a gene: 8. The CDR3, as DNA: TGTGCCAGCAGCTTTTCCGGGACAGGGGCGATCAATGAGCAGTTCTTC. It yields the protein CASSFSGTGAINEQFF. The full variable domain, rest sourced from reference TRBV7-8 and TRBJ2-1, is GAGVSQSPRYKVAKRGQDVALRCDPISGHVSLFWYQQALGQGPEFLTYFQNEAQLDKSGLPSDRFFAERPEGSVSTLKIQRTQQEDSAVYLCASSFSGTGAINEQFFGPGTRLTVL.

The chain is built from TRBV19 and TRBJ1-2; unclear D gene. V gave up 7 bases and J gave up 1 base, with 13 bases separating them. CDR1 LNHDA and CDR2 SQIVND come from the germline V gene (reference sequence). The CDR3 totals 14 residues. The CDR3: CASTERENNYGYTF. The CDR3 nucleotides are TGTGCCAGTACCGAGAGGGAAAATAACTATGGCTACACCTTC.

The chain uses TRBV6-5 and TRBJ1-5; D unclear. Per germline, CDR1 MNHEY and CDR2 SVGAGI. V was trimmed by 11 bases and J by 5 bases, leaving 16 bases between them. This CDR3 comprises 13 residues. CDR3 loop: CAPRWGRDQPQHF. CDR3 nucleotides: TGTGCCCCAAGATGGGGTCGGGATCAGCCCCAGCATTTT.

The chain uses TRBV13 and TRBJ2-1; 11 positions agree with TRBD2. Trimming took 5 bases from V and 4 from J; bases not matched to a gene: 4. CDR1 is PRHDT, CDR2 FYEKMQ, per germline (reference sequence). The length of the CDR3 is 15 residues. The CDR3 loop reads CASSRPSGGYNEQFF. In nucleotides, the CDR3 is TGTGCCAGCAGCCGCCCTAGCGGGGGGTACAATGAGCAGTTCTTC. The full variable domain, in which reference TRBV13 and TRBJ2-1 provide the parts outside the CDR3, is AAGVIQSPRHLIKEKRETATLKCYPIPRHDTVYWYQQGPGQDPQFLISFYEKMQSDKGSIPDRFSAQQFSDYHSELNMSSLELGDSALYFCASSRPSGGYNEQFFGPGTRLTVL.

The chain carries TRBV19 and TRBJ2-7; a weak D match, TRBD1 (7 bases). The CDR3 covers 16 residues. Trimming left V 3 bases short and J 2 bases short, with 17 bases between. Germline values: CDR1 LNHDA, CDR2 SQIVND (reference sequence). The CDR3 nucleotides are TGTGCCAGTAGTATGGGATTGGGGGGACAGACCTACGAGCAGTACTTC. It codes for CASSMGLGGQTYEQYF.

In its sample, this clone was seen a few times. This chain links TRBV30 with TRBJ2-7; D is perhaps TRBD1 (5 bases). The ends were cut back, 3 bases at V and 2 bases at J, with 11 bases in the middle. The germline V gene encodes CDR1 GTSNPN and CDR2 SVGIG (reference sequence). The length of the CDR3 is 13 residues. The CDR3 region is CAWSLTEPYEQYF. The CDR3 DNA reads as TGTGCCTGGAGCCTGACAGAACCCTACGAGCAGTACTTC.

The rearrangement joins TRBV21-1 to TRBJ1-2. TRBV21-1 is a known pseudogene. The CDR3 is made up of 15 amino acids. The CDR3 region is CASSKAIFLSYGYTF. The DNA for the CDR3 is TGTGCCAGCAGCAAAGCCATCTTCTTGAGTTATGGCTACACCTTC.

The chain uses TRBV19 and TRBJ2-7, with 9 bases identical to TRBD2. From germline, CDR1 is LNHDA and CDR2 SQIVND (reference sequence). The CDR3 extends over 15 amino acids. J gave up 3 bases and V 5 bases, and 8 bases lay outside the gene matches. For the CDR3, the DNA is TGTGCCAGTAGTGCCGGACTAGCGACATACTACGAGCAGTACTTC. It encodes CASSAGLATYYEQYF.

The chain couples TRBV6-6 to TRBJ1-1, with D possibly TRBD1 on 6 matching bases. Trimming left V 10 bases short and J 5 bases short, with 14 bases between. The CDR3 extends over 12 amino acids. The V gene's germline CDR1 is MNHNY and CDR2 SVGAGI (reference sequence). CDR3 loop: CATSGVRTEAFF. As DNA, the CDR3 is TGTGCCACCTCAGGGGTTCGGACTGAAGCTTTCTTT.

The chain carries TRBV6-5 and TRBJ1-1; TRBD1 matches at 7 bases. This CDR3 is 15 amino acids long. With V trimmed by 7 bases and J by 6 bases, 14 bases remained unmatched. Germline CDR1 and CDR2: MNHEY and SVGAGI. CDR3 bases: TGTGCCAGCACTAAACTCAGGGGGACGGTCGCTGAAGCTTTCTTT. Its protein product is CASTKLRGTVAEAFF.

This clone is a singleton in its sample. The V call is TRBV28, the J call TRBJ1-1; tentatively, D is TRBD1 (5 bases). Germline V gene lookup returns CDR1 MDHEN and CDR2 SYDVKM. CDR3 length equals 14 residues. V lost 5 bases to trimming and J lost 6 bases, with 16 bases between them. The CDR3 DNA reads as TGTGCCAGCAGTCCGGGGCTCGACGGGGCTGAAGCTTTCTTT. Encoded protein: CASSPGLDGAEAFF.

The gene calls are TRBV28 and TRBJ1-2; TRBD1 might be the D (5 bases). The germline V and J ends were trimmed by 6 bases and 6 bases, with 14 bases remaining between them. CDR3 length: 13 residues. Looked up from germline, CDR1 is MDHEN and CDR2 is SYDVKM. The CDR3 sequence is CASSAVGAHGYTF. CDR3 nucleotides: TGTGCCAGCAGCGCAGTTGGGGCTCATGGCTACACCTTC.

This sequence joins TRBV27 and TRBJ1-2, with a possible D match to TRBD1 (6 bases). V was cut by 7 bases and J by 0 bases, with 18 bases left in between. The CDR3 has 16 amino acids. Germline values: CDR1 MNHEY, CDR2 SMNVEV (reference sequence). The CDR3 here is CASKRTGQSTNYGYTF. For the CDR3, the DNA is TGTGCCAGCAAGAGGACTGGACAGAGTACTAACTATGGCTACACCTTC.

The chain links TRBV9 to TRBJ1-1, with D possibly TRBD1 on 5 matching bases. Germline V lookup: CDR1 SGDLS, CDR2 YYNGEE. V dropped 3 bases and J dropped 1 base, with 7 bases sitting between them. This CDR3 is built from 13 residues. The CDR3 DNA reads as TGTGCCAGCAGCGGCGGGGCGAACACTGAAGCTTTCTTT. Translation gives CASSGGANTEAFF.

V gene TRBV11-2 combines with J gene TRBJ2-1; 9 nucleotides agree with TRBD2. Germline CDR1 and CDR2: SGHAT and FQNNGV. The CDR3 is made up of 14 amino acids. Germline trimming cut 1 base from V and 12 bases from J; bases unmatched to any gene: 7. The CDR3 nucleotides are TGTGCCAGCAGCTTAGTTCTAGCGGGGCGGGGGCAGTTCTTC. Translation gives CASSLVLAGRGQFF. The full variable domain, completed using reference TRBV11-2 and TRBJ2-1, is EAGVAQSPRYKIIEKRQSVAFWCNPISGHATLYWYQQILGQGPKLLIQFQNNGVVDDSQLPKDRFSAERLKGVDSTLKIQPAKLEDSAVYLCASSLVLAGRGQFFGPGTRLTVL.

This rearrangement joins TRBV9 to TRBJ1-4; D call uncertain. The V gene's germline CDR1 is SGDLS and CDR2 YYNGEE. CDR3 length equals 14 residues. With 4 bases removed from V and 7 bases from J, the gap between germline ends came to 14 bases. The CDR3 loop reads CASSQGGSGEKLFF. The CDR3 DNA sequence: TGTGCCAGCAGCCAAGGAGGTTCCGGTGAAAAACTGTTTTTT.